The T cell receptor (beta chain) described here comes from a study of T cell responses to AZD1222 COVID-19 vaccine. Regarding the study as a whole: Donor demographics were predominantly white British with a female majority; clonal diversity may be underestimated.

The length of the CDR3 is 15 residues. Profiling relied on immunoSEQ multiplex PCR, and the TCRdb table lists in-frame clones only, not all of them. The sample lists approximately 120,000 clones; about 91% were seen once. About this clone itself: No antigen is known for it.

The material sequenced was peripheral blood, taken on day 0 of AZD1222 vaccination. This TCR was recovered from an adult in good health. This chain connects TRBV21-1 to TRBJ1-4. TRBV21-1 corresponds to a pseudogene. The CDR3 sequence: CASSKERQVQEKLFF. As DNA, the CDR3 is TGTGCCAGCAGCAAAGAGCGGCAAGTCCAAGAAAAACTGTTTTTT.